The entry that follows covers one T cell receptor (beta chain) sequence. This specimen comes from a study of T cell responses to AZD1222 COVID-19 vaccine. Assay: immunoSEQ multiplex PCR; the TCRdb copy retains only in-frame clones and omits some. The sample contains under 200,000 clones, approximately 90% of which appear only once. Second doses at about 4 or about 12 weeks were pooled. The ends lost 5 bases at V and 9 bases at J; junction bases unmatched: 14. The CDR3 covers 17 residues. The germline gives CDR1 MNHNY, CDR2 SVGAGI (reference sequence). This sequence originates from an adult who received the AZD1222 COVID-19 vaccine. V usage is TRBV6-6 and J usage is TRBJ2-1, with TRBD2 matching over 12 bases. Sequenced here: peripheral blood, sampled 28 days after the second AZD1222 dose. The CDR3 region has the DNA TGTGCCAGCAGTCGATCGACTAGCGGGAGATTACTGTTTGAGCAGTTCTTC. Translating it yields CASSRSTSGRLLFEQFF.